Below are 18 T cell receptor beta chains sequenced from a single sample in a study of T cells after yellow fever vaccination. TCRdb reanalysed the 5' RACE reads using MiXCR and keeps one entry per CDR3 protein. This table holds over 45,000 distinct CDR3 sequences, around 6.9% found once. The sequences come from CD8+ T cells sorted from PBMCs, collected on the day of the first yellow fever vaccination. The origin of the receptors is a man aged 18 to 29 who received the YFV17D yellow fever vaccine.

The sample holds many counts of this clonotype. The chain combines TRBV10-3 with TRBJ2-5, with D possibly matching TRBD2 (5 bases). The CDR3 is 14 residues long. V lost 3 bases, J lost 0 bases, and 8 bases lay in between. The V gene's germline CDR1 is ENHRY and CDR2 SYGVKD. CDR3: CAISDGRDQETQYF. The CDR3 nucleotides read TGTGCCATCAGTGACGGGCGGGACCAAGAGACCCAGTACTTC.

This clonotype was observed many times. CDR3 sequence: CASSSGTGYGNQPQHF. The CDR3 region has the DNA TGTGCCAGCAGTTCCGGGACAGGGTATGGCAATCAGCCCCAGCATTTT. The V and J genes are TRBV6-5 and TRBJ1-5; 9 positions match TRBD1. V shed 4 bases and J 2 bases; nucleotides not matched to a gene: 6. Germline V CDR1 and CDR2: MNHEY, SVGAGI. This CDR3 has 16 residues.

This clonotype was seen more than once but under ten times. This chain links TRBV24-1 with TRBJ1-4; D might be TRBD1 (5 bases). The germline gives CDR1 KGHDR, CDR2 SFDVKD. This CDR3 is 14 amino acids long. Trimming took 5 bases from V and 5 from J, leaving 11 bases between them. The CDR3 here is CATSGWGKNEKLFF. The DNA for the CDR3 is TGTGCCACCAGTGGATGGGGGAAGAATGAAAAACTGTTTTTT.

Concerning this clonotype itself: With a much larger clone just one base away, this may be a read error. The chain combines TRBV5-1 with TRBJ2-1; 9 bases match TRBD1. Germline CDR1 SGHRS, CDR2 YFSETQ. This CDR3 is built from 14 residues. The CDR3 region is CASSWTGDNNEKFF. The DNA for the CDR3 is TGCGCCAGCAGCTGGACAGGGGATAACAATGAGAAGTTCTTC.

This clonotype was detected many times. The chain is built from TRBV4-2 and TRBJ2-7, with D perhaps TRBD1 (7 bases). With 5 bases removed from V and 5 bases from J, the gap between germline ends came to 10 bases. Germline V gives CDR1 LGHNA, CDR2 YNFKEQ. The CDR3 runs to 12 residues. CDR3 DNA: TGTGCCAGCAGCGACAGGGAGGACGAGCAGTACTTC. Translated: CASSDREDEQYF.

This clonotype has ten or more counts. CDR3 loop: CASSLAGTPYEQYF. CDR3 nucleotides: TGTGCCAGCAGCTTAGCAGGGACTCCCTACGAGCAGTACTTC. This chain uses TRBV11-1 with TRBJ2-7, with D possibly TRBD2 on 6 matching bases. Trimming shortened V by 0 bases and J by 2 bases, and 8 bases separated the two germline ends. The CDR3 contains 14 residues. Germline CDR1 SGHAT, CDR2 FQDESV (reference sequence).

In this sample, this clonotype turned up a few times. V usage is TRBV6-5 and J usage is TRBJ2-7; a weak D match, TRBD2 (6 bases). The V gene lost 6 bases and the J gene lost 5 bases, with 14 bases spanning the gap. Per the germline V gene, CDR1 is MNHEY and CDR2 is SVGAGI. The CDR3 extends over 13 amino acids. This chain's CDR3 is CASSPGRKNEQYF. In nucleotides, the CDR3 is TGTGCCAGCAGCCCAGGGAGGAAGAACGAGCAGTACTTC.

This clonotype was counted at least ten times. The rearrangement links TRBV19 to TRBJ2-5, with 13 bases fitting TRBD2. The trim removed 3 bases at V and 8 bases at J, leaving 6 bases unmatched. The germline V gene encodes CDR1 LNHDA and CDR2 SQIVND (reference sequence). This CDR3 has 15 amino acids. The CDR3 loop is CASSMTSGGLTTQYF. CDR3 bases: TGTGCCAGTAGTATGACTAGCGGGGGGCTTACAACCCAGTACTTC.

This clonotype was seen more than once but under ten times. The V and J genes are TRBV20-1 and TRBJ2-1; a weak D match, TRBD2 (6 bases). This CDR3 is built from 15 residues. From germline, CDR1 is DFQATT and CDR2 SNEGSKA (reference sequence). V was shortened by 0 bases and J by 3 bases, with 12 bases between the two germline ends. The CDR3 DNA reads as TGCAGTGCTAGAGATCTGCGGGAAAACTACAATGAGCAGTTCTTC. This gives the protein CSARDLRENYNEQFF.

This clonotype appeared many times. The chain employs TRBV4-3 and TRBJ2-5; TRBD1 or TRBD2 may be the D gene (5 bases each). The CDR3 runs to 16 residues. V shed 0 bases and J shed 2 bases, with 13 bases lying between them. Per germline, CDR1 LGHNA and CDR2 YSLEER. The CDR3 loop is CASSQEIGARQETQYF. CDR3 sequence (DNA): TGCGCCAGCAGCCAAGAGATCGGGGCACGGCAAGAGACCCAGTACTTC.

This clonotype has a handful of counts. The chain employs TRBV27 and TRBJ2-7, with D maybe TRBD2 (6 bases). Trimming cost V 5 bases and J 3 bases, with 11 bases left between them. The CDR3 runs 13 residues. The germline CDR1 and CDR2 sequences are MNHEY and SMNVEV (reference sequence). Here the CDR3 reads CASSPGTFYEQYV. The CDR3 region has the DNA TGTGCCAGCAGTCCCGGGACTTTCTACGAGCAGTACGTC.

This clonotype was detected many times. The chain employs TRBV11-1 and TRBJ2-1; TRBD1 is a possible D gene (6 bases). The CDR3 has 15 amino acids. The V end lost 5 bases, the J end lost 0 bases, and 11 bases lay between the germline ends. In germline, CDR1 is SGHAT, CDR2 FQDESV (reference sequence). The DNA for the CDR3 is TGTGCCAGCAGCCCTGGACAGTTCTCCTACAATGAGCAGTTCTTC. Translating gives CASSPGQFSYNEQFF.

The CDR3 nucleotides are TGCGCCAGCAGCCAAGGTGGAAACACCATATATTTT. Its protein is CASSQGGNTIYF. The chain links TRBV4-1 to TRBJ1-3, with D unclear. The CDR3 totals 12 residues. CDR1 is MGHRA and CDR2 is YSYEKL in the germline V gene. Trimming took 1 base from V and 3 from J, leaving 1 base between them.

This clonotype appeared many times. The chain has TRBV13 and TRBJ1-6; D perhaps matches TRBD1 (5 bases). The CDR3 length is 13 residues. Trimming took 4 bases from V and 9 from J, leaving 10 bases between them. In germline, CDR1 is PRHDT, CDR2 FYEKMQ (reference sequence). The CDR3 nucleotides are TGTGCCAGCAGCTCCCGGGGCCTTTCACCCCTCCACTTT. Its protein is CASSSRGLSPLHF.

This clonotype showed up many times. The chain employs TRBV7-2 and TRBJ1-5; possible D gene TRBD1, 5 bases. Germline V gene lookup returns CDR1 SGHTA and CDR2 FQGNSA. Trimming stripped 5 bases from V and 0 bases from J, with 11 bases between. The CDR3 consists of 15 residues. For the CDR3, the DNA is TGTGCCAGCAGCCCAAGGACATTTAGCAATCAGCCCCAGCATTTT. As protein: CASSPRTFSNQPQHF. Combining the CDR3 with reference TRBV7-2 and TRBJ1-5 gives the whole variable domain GAGVSQSPSNKVTEKGKDVELRCDPISGHTALYWYRQSLGQGLEFLIYFQGNSAPDKSGLPSDRFSAERTGGSVSTLTIQRTQQEDSAVYLCASSPRTFSNQPQHFGDGTRLSIL.

This clonotype was observed many times. The chain carries TRBV4-1 and TRBJ2-1, with TRBD2 as a possible D gene (5 bases). The CDR3 is 14 amino acids. V was cut by 6 bases and J by 3 bases, with 12 bases left in between. CDR1 MGHRA and CDR2 YSYEKL come from the germline V gene. The CDR3 is CASSPRGYYNEQFF. The CDR3 DNA reads TGCGCCAGCAGTCCCCGGGGTTACTACAATGAGCAGTTCTTC.

This chain uses TRBV12-3 or TRBV12-4 with TRBJ2-5; D perhaps matches TRBD2 (6 bases). CDR3 length equals 12 residues. Trimming stripped 3 bases from V and 7 bases from J, with 9 bases between. The CDR3 region is CASSFGGSTQYF. The CDR3 DNA sequence: TGTGCCAGCAGTTTTGGAGGGTCGACCCAGTACTTC.

This clonotype was seen at least ten times. The chain is built from TRBV10-3 and TRBJ2-6, with unresolved D. CDR3 size: 15 residues. The V gene lost 3 bases and the J gene lost 2 bases, with 8 bases spanning the gap. Germline V gene data show CDR1 as ENHRY and CDR2 as SYGVKD. DNA for the CDR3: TGTGCCATCAGTGATAGTTTTACTGGGGCCAACGTCCTGACTTTC. Protein sequence: CAISDSFTGANVLTF.